This T cell receptor (beta chain) was documented in a study of shared clonotypes between healthy human individuals. Study-level points and caveats: Despite large depth, sorted-subset datasets appeared incompletely sequenced.

Clones were read by immunoSEQ multiplex PCR, and TCRdb kept only the in-frame ones, dropping some. The table shows approximately 2.5 million clones, with more than 90% occurring only once. The study drew all its donors from Caucasian adults living in Nashville, Tennessee. As to this clone: Its specificity is not known.

Trimming took off 6 bases at V and 0 bases at J, with 12 bases between the two ends. In germline, CDR1 is MNHEY, CDR2 SMNVEV (reference sequence). The CDR3 totals 15 residues. This chain connects TRBV27 to TRBJ1-5, with a weak D call TRBD1 (6 bases). Material: naive CD4+ T cells sorted from blood. Subset described: CD45RA+ positively selected. The TCR comes from a man aged 18 to 35 in good health. The CDR3 spells CASRRDTSSNQPQHF. The CDR3 nucleotides read TGTGCCAGCAGGCGGGACACAAGTAGCAATCAGCCCCAGCATTTT.